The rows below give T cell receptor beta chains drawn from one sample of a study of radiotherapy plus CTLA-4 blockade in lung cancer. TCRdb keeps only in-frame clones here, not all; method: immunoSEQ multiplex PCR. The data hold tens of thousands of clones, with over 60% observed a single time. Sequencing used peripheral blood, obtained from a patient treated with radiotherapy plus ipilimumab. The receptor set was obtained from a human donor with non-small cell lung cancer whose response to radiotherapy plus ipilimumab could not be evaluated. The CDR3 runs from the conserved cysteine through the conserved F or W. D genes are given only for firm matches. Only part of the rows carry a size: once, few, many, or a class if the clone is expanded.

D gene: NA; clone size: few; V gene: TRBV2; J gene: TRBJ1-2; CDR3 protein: CASSEKGRVYGYTF; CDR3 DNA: TGTGCCAGCAGTGAAAAGGGCAGGGTCTATGGCTACACCTTC
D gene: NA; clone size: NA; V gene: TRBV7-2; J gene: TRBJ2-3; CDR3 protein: CASSLGRRGKDTQYF; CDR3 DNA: TGTGCCAGCAGCTTAGGGAGAAGGGGAAAAGATACGCAGTATTTT
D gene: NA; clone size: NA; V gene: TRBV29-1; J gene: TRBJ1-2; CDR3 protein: CSVEDGQIF; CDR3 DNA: TGCAGCGTTGAAGATGGACAGATCTTC
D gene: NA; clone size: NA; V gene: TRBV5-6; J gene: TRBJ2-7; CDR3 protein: CASKGGGYEQYF; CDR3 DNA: TGTGCCAGCAAAGGGGGGGGCTACGAGCAGTACTTC
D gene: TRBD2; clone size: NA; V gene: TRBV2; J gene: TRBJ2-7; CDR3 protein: CASRGPRGLAGGQTYEQYF; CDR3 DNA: TGTGCCAGCAGGGGACCCCGGGGACTAGCGGGAGGGCAGACCTACGAGCAGTACTTC
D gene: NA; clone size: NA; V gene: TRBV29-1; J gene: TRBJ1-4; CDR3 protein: CSVGVNEKLFF; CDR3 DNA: TGCAGCGTTGGAGTTAATGAAAAACTGTTTTTT
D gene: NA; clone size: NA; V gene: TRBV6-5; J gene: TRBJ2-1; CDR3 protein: CASSYSGGTYNEQFF; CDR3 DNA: TGTGCCAGCAGTTACTCGGGCGGGACCTACAATGAGCAGTTCTTC
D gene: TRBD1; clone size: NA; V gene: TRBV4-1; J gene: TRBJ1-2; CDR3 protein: CASSHGTGGLDNYGYTF; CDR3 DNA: TGCGCCAGCAGCCATGGGACAGGGGGGTTGGATAACTATGGCTACACCTTC
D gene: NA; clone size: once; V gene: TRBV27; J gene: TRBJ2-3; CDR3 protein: CASSLWGPDTQYF; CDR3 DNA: TGTGCCAGCAGTTTATGGGGGCCAGATACGCAGTATTTT
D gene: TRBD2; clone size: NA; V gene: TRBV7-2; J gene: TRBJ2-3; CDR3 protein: CASSFGGGATDTQYF; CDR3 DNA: TGTGCCAGCAGCTTCGGCGGGGGGGCCACAGATACGCAGTATTTT
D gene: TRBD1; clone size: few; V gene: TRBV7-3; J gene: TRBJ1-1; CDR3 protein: CASSPGGPGEAFF; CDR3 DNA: TGTGCCAGCAGCCCAGGGGGGCCGGGTGAAGCTTTCTTT
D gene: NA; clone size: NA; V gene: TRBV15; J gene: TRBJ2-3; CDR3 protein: CATSGGGSTDTQYF; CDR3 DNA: TGTGCCACCAGCGGAGGCGGGTCCACAGATACGCAGTATTTT
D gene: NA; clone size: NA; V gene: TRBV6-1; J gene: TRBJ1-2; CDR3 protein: CASTLGGGLSYGYTF; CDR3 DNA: TGTGCCAGCACCCTGGGAGGGGGATTGAGCTATGGCTACACCTTC
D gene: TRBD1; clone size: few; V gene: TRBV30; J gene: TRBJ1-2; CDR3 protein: CAWSRDRPYGYTF; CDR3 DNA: TGTGCCTGGAGTCGGGACAGACCTTATGGCTACACCTTC
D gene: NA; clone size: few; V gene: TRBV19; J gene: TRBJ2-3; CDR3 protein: CASRISGDTQYF; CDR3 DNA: TGTGCCAGTAGGATCAGTGGAGATACGCAGTATTTT
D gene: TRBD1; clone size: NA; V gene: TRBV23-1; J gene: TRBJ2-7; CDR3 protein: CASIQGAFCEQYF; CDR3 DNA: TGCGCCAGCATTCAGGGGGCGTTCTGCGAGCAGTACTTC
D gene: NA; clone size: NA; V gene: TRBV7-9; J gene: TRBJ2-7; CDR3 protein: CASSFLYEQYF; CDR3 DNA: TGTGCCAGCAGCTTTCTCTACGAGCAGTACTTC
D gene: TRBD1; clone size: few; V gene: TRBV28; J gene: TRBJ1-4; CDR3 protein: CASSLVSGTGLEKLFF; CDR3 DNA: TGTGCCAGCAGTTTGGTATCCGGGACAGGGCTTGAAAAACTGTTTTTT
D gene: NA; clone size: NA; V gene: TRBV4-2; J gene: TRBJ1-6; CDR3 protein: CASSQDPARGNSPLHF; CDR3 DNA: TGTGCCAGCAGCCAAGATCCGGCCAGGGGAAATTCACCCCTCCACTTT
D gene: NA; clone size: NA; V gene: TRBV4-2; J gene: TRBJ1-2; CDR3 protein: CASSQDSGDYGYTF; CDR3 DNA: TGTGCCAGCAGCCAAGATTCAGGGGACTATGGCTACACCTTC
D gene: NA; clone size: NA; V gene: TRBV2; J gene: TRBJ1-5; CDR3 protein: CASSAQNNQPQHF; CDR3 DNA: TGTGCCAGCAGTGCACAGAACAATCAGCCCCAGCATTTT
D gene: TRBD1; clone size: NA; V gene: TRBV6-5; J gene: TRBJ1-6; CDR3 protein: CASTLTGGRDSPLHF; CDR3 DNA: TGTGCCAGCACCCTGACAGGGGGCAGAGATTCACCCCTCCACTTT
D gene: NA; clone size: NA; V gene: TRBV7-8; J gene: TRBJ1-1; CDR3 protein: CASSLTGSTEAFF; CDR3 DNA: TGTGCCAGCAGCCTAACGGGGAGCACTGAAGCTTTCTTT
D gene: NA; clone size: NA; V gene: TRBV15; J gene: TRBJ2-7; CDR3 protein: CATSRGGGGPSYEQYF; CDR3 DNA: TGTGCCACCAGCAGAGGAGGTGGCGGGCCCTCCTACGAGCAGTACTTC
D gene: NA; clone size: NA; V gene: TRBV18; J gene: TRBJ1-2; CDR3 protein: CASSPQGDYGYTF; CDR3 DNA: TGTGCCAGCTCACCACAAGGGGACTATGGCTACACCTTC
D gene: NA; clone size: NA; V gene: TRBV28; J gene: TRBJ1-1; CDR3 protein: CASSLVGGGAFF; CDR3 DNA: TGTGCCAGCAGTTTAGTGGGAGGAGGAGCTTTCTTT
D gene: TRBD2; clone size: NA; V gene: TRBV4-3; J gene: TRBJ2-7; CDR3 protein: CASSVLAGVPSYEQYF; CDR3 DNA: TGCGCCAGCAGCGTACTAGCGGGGGTCCCCTCCTACGAGCAGTACTTC
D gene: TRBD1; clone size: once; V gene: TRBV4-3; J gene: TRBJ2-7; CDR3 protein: CASSLRTGTSYEQYF; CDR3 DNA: TGCGCCAGCAGCCTGAGGACAGGGACCTCCTACGAGCAGTACTTC
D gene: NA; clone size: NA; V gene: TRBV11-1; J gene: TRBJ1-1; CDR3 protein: CASSRSPVNTEAFF; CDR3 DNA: TGTGCCAGCAGCAGAAGTCCGGTGAACACTGAAGCTTTCTTT
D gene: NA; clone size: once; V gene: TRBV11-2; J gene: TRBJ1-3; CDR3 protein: CASSLDRSTGNTIYF; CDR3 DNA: TGTGCCAGCAGCTTAGATCGTAGCACTGGAAACACCATATATTTT
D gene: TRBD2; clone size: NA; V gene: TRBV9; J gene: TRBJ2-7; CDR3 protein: CASSVEGGSLEQYF; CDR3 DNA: TGTGCCAGCAGCGTAGAGGGCGGGAGCCTAGAGCAGTACTTC
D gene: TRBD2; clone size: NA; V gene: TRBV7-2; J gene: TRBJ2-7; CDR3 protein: CASSRLGAGGNYEQYF; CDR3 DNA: TGTGCCAGCAGCCGCCTCGGGGCGGGGGGAAACTACGAGCAGTACTTC
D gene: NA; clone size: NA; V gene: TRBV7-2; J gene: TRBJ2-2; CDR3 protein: CASIPGGPGGELFF; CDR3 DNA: TGTGCCAGCATTCCCGGGGGGCCGGGCGGGGAGCTGTTTTTT
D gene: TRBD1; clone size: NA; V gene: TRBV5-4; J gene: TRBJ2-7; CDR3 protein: CASSLGQGATYEQYF; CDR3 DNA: TGTGCCAGCAGCTTGGGACAGGGGGCTACCTACGAGCAGTACTTC
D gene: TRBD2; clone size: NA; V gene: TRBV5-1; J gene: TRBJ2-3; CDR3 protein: CASSNLAGGEDTQYF; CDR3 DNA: TGCGCCAGCAGCAACCTAGCGGGGGGGGAGGATACGCAGTATTTT
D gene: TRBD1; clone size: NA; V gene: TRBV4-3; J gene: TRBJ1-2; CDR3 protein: CASSRVQGASYGYTF; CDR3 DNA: TGCGCCAGCAGCCGAGTACAGGGGGCGAGCTATGGCTACACCTTC
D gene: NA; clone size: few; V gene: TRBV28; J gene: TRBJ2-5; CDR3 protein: CASSLTSGRPPSAQYF; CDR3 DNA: TGTGCCAGCAGTTTGACCTCCGGCAGGCCCCCGTCGGCCCAGTACTTC
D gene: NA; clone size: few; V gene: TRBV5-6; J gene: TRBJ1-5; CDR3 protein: CASSLWGGAVGNQPQHF; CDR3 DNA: TGTGCCAGCAGCTTGTGGGGGGGTGCGGTTGGCAATCAGCCCCAGCATTTT
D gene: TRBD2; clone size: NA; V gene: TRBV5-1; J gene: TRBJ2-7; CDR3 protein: CASSYSSGGDEQYF; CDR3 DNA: TGCGCCAGCAGCTATTCTAGCGGGGGTGACGAGCAGTACTTC
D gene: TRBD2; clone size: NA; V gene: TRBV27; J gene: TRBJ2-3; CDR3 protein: CASSPFRGLALADTQYF; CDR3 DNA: TGTGCCAGCAGTCCCTTTAGGGGACTAGCGTTAGCAGATACGCAGTATTTT
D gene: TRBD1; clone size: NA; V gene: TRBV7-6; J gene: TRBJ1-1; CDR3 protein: CASSLLGTENTEAFF; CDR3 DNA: TGTGCCAGCAGCTTATTGGGGACAGAGAACACTGAAGCTTTCTTT